This TCR beta chain was profiled in a study of blood T cell repertoires in COVID-19. Measured with immunoSEQ multiplex PCR; TCRdb has only the in-frame clones, and not every one. The data contain about 250,000 clones, under 85% of them singletons. The CDR3 runs to 14 residues. Germline CDR1 reads SGHRS; CDR2 reads YFSETQ. The ends lost 0 bases at V and 12 bases at J; junction bases unmatched: 7. This chain connects TRBV5-1 to TRBJ2-7; 12 nucleotides match TRBD2. This receptor was taken from a human donor with COVID-19, enrolled during active disease. The donor label of this sample is uncertain. Sequencing input: peripheral blood. The CDR3 DNA follows: TGCGCCAGCAGCTTGGAACCGGGACTAGCGGGCGGGTACTTC. Its translation: CASSLEPGLAGGYF.